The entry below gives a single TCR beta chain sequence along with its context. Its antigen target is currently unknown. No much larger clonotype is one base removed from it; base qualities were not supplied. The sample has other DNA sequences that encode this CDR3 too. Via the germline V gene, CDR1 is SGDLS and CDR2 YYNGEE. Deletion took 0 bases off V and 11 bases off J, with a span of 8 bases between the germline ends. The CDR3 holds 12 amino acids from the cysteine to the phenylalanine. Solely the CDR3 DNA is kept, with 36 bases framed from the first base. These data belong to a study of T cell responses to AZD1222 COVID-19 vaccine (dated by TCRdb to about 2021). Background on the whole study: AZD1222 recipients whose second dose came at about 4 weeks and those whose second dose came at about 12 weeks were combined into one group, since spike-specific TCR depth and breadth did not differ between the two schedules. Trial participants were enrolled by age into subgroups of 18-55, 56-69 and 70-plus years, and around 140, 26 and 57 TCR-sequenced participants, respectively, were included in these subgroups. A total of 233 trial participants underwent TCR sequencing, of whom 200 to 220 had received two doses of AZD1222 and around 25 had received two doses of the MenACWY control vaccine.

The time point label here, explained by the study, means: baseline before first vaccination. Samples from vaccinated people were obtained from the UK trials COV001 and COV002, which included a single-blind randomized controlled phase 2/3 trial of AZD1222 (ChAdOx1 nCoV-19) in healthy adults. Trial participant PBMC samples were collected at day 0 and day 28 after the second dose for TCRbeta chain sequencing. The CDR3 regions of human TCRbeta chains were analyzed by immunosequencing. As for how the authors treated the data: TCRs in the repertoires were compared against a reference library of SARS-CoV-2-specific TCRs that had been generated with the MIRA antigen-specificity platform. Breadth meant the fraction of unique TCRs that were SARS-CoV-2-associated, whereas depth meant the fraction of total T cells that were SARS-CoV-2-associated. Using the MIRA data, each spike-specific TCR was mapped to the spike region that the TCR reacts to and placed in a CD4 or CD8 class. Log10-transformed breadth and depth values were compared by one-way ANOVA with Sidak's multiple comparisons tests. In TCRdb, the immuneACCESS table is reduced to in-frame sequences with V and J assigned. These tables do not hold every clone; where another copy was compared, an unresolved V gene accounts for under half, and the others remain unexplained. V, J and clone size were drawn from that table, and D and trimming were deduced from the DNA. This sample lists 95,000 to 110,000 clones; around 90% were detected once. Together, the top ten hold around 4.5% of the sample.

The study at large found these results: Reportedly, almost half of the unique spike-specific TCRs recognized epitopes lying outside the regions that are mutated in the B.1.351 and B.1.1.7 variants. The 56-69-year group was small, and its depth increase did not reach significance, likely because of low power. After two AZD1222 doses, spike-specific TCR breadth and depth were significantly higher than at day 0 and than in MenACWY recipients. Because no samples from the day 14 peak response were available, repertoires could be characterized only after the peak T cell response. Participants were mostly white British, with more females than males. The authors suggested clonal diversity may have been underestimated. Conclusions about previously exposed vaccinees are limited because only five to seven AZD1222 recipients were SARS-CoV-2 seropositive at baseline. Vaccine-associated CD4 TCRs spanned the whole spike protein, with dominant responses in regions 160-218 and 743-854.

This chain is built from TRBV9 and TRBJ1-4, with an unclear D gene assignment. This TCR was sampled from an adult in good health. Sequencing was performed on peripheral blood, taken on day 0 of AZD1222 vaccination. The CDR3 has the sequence CASSVGGGKLFF. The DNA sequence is TGTGCCAGCAGCGTAGGGGGAGGGAAACTGTTTTTT.